This TCR beta chain emerged from a study of sequential checkpoint blockade in melanoma. The table came from immunoSEQ multiplex PCR; TCRdb's copy has only in-frame clones and leaves some out. The data show 40,000 or so clones, around four fifths seen once. The CDR3 runs 15 residues. V shed 4 bases and J shed 0 bases, with 10 bases lying between them. In germline, CDR1 is SGHVS, CDR2 FQNEAQ. The treatment was: randomized to nivolumab then ipilimumab (arm A) or the reverse (arm B). V usage is TRBV7-8 and J usage is TRBJ2-4, with a tentative D call TRBD2 (5 bases). The material was CD8+ T cells sorted from blood (inferred from file names), obtained from a patient given nivolumab and ipilimumab in sequence. The origin of this receptor is a human donor with melanoma. The CDR3 nucleotides are TGTGCCAGCAGCTCAAACGGGGAAGCCAAAAACATTCAGTACTTC. It specifies CASSSNGEAKNIQYF. Supplemented by reference TRBV7-8 and TRBJ2-4, the full variable domain reads GAGVSQSPRYKVAKRGQDVALRCDPISGHVSLFWYQQALGQGPEFLTYFQNEAQLDKSGLPSDRFFAERPEGSVSTLKIQRTQQEDSAVYLCASSSNGEAKNIQYFGAGTRLSVL.